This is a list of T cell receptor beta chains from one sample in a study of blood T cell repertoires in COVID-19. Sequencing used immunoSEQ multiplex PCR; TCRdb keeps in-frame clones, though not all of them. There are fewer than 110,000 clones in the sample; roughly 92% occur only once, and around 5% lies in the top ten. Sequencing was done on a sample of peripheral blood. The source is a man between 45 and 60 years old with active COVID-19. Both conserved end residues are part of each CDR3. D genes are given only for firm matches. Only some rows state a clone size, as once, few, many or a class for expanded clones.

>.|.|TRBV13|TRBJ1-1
TGTGCCAGCAGCTTAGGCCAAGGGAGTGAAGCTTTCTTT
CASSLGQGSEAFF
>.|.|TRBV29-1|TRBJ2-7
TGCAGCGTTGTTAGGGGACAAGCAGGGACCTACGAGCAGTACTTC
CSVVRGQAGTYEQYF
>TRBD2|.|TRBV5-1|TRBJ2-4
TGCGCCAGCAGCGTGGGACTAGCGGGAGGTGATGAGAGGTCCAAAAACATTCAGTACTTC
CASSVGLAGGDERSKNIQYF
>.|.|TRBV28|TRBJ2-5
TGTGCCAGCAGTTTACCACCTCGGGGGGCGACCCAGTACTTC
CASSLPPRGATQYF
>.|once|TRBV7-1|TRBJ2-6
TGTGCCAGCAGCGGTATAGGTCACGAGGAAAGTCGGGCCAACGTCCTGACTTTC
CASSGIGHEESRANVLTF
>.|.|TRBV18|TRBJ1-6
TGTGCCAGCTCACCACGGTCCCCGGGAGAAAATTCACCCCTCCACTTT
CASSPRSPGENSPLHF
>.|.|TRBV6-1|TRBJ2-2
TGTGCCAGCAGTGAATTCTCGGGCACCGGGGAGCTGTTTTTT
CASSEFSGTGELFF
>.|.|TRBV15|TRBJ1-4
TGTGCCACCAGCAGCCATGGGGAGGGTACCCTCGCGGAAAAACTGTTTTTT
CATSSHGEGTLAEKLFF
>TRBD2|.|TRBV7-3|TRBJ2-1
TGTGCCAGCAGCTCCACCGGGACTAGTGGTGAGCAGTTCTTC
CASSSTGTSGEQFF
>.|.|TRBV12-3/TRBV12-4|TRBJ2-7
TGTGCCAGCAGTTCCCGACAGCAGCAGTACTTC
CASSSRQQQYF
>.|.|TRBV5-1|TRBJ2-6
TGCGCCAGCAGCCCAAGCGCTGGGGCCAACGTCCTGACTTTC
CASSPSAGANVLTF
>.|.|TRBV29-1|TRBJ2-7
TGCAGCGTAGATACAGGGTTTGGGTCCTACGAGCAGTACTTC
CSVDTGFGSYEQYF
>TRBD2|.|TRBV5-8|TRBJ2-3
TGTGCCAGCAGCTTGTACGTGGGGCTAGCGGGAGGGCCCTTGTATTTT
CASSLYVGLAGGPLYF
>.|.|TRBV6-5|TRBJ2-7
TGTGCCAGCAGTTACCCTTCCTACGAGCAGTACTTC
CASSYPSYEQYF
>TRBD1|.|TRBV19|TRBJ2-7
TGTGCCAGTAGTATAGAAGGGGGCGGAGACTACGAGCAGTACTTC
CASSIEGGGDYEQYF
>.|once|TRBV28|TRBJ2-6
TGTGCCAGCAGTTTCGCCGGGGGAAGGATCACCGTATCTGGGGCCAACGTCCTGACTTTC
CASSFAGGRITVSGANVLTF
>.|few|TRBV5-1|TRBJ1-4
TGCGCCAGCAGCTACCGGCAGGGTGAAAAACTGTTTTTT
CASSYRQGEKLFF
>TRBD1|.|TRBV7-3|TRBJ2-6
TGTGCCAGCAGCAAAAGGGACAGGAGCTCTGGGGCCAACGTCCTGACTTTC
CASSKRDRSSGANVLTF
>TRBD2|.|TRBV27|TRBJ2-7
TGTGCCAGCAGTTTTAAGGGGCGAAAGCGGGAAGACTTGGCCGAGCAGTACTTC
CASSFKGRKREDLAEQYF
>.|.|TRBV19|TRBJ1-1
TGTGCCAGTAGTATACTTGATGAGACTGAAGCTTTCTTT
CASSILDETEAFF
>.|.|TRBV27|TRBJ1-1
TGTGCCAGCAGTCCGTGGGGCCAACCTCGGAACACTGAAGCTTTCTTT
CASSPWGQPRNTEAFF
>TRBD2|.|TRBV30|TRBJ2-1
TGTGCCTGGAGTCTCGTTGGTAGCGGGAGTTGGAATGAGCAGTTCTTC
CAWSLVGSGSWNEQFF
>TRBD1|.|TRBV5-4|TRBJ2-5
TGTGCCAGCAGCTTACAGGGGCAAGAGACCCAGTACTTC
CASSLQGQETQYF
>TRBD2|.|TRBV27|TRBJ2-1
TGTGCGGCCGCGGGGACTAGCGGGAGAGGGCCCCCATACAATGAGCAGTTCTTC
CAAAGTSGRGPPYNEQFF
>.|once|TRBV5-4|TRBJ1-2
TGTGCCAGCAGCGGAGAGAGGACAGCCTATGGCTACACCTTC
CASSGERTAYGYTF
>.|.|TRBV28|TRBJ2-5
TGTGCCAGCAGTTTTAGGCGGGGAAAAGAGACCCAGTACTTC
CASSFRRGKETQYF
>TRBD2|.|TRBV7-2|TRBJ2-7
TGTGCCAGCAGCTTCGGACTAGAGGCCCTGGGGGAGCAGTACTTC
CASSFGLEALGEQYF
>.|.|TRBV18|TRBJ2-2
TGTGCCAGCTCACTTCGAGATGGTCCCGGGGAGCTGTTTTTT
CASSLRDGPGELFF